A selection of T cell receptor beta chains follows, all from one sample in a study of cytomegalovirus exposure and HLA in healthy donors. Repertoires were generated with immunoSEQ multiplex PCR, while TCRdb's copy carries only in-frame clones and drops some. The data contain about 120,000 clones, approximately 80% of them seen just once; the ten biggest clones take up 2.5% to 3.5%. Sample: PBMCs. All receptors derive from a woman aged 40-49 years in good health and CMV-seropositive. Each CDR3 is given with its conserved first and last residue. D genes are given only for firm matches. For some rows the clone size is stated as once, few or many, or as a class when expanded; others skip it.

- | TRBJ2-1 | TRBD1 | TRBV5-1 | TGCGCCAGCAGCTCGGGACAGGGGGCTTCCTACAATGAGCAGTTCTTC | CASSSGQGASYNEQFF
once | TRBJ1-4 | - | TRBV5-5 | TGTGCCAGCAGCTTGGCCGGGGAGGGCGAAAAACTGTTTTTT | CASSLAGEGEKLFF
- | TRBJ2-1 | TRBD2 | TRBV19 | TGTGCCAGTAGTCACACTCTAGCGGGAGGTTACAATGAGCAGTTCTTC | CASSHTLAGGYNEQFF
- | TRBJ2-7 | TRBD1 | TRBV4-1 | TGCGCCAGCAGCCACATCCCCGGGACAGGGGACCACGAGCAGTACTTC | CASSHIPGTGDHEQYF
- | TRBJ1-3 | - | TRBV6-5 | TGTGCCAGCCGGGAGCGAAGAGACTCTGGAAACACCATATATTTT | CASRERRDSGNTIYF
- | TRBJ2-1 | TRBD2 | TRBV7-3 | TGTGCCAGCAGCTTACGGGGGGGGTACAATGAGCAGTTCTTC | CASSLRGGYNEQFF
- | TRBJ1-6 | TRBD1 | TRBV30 | TGTGCCGCATGGACAGGGTCTTCACCCCTCCACTTT | CAAWTGSSPLHF
- | TRBJ1-2 | - | TRBV6-6 | TGTGCCAGCAGTTCCCTCTCCCGGGGCTACACCTTC | CASSSLSRGYTF
few | TRBJ2-3 | TRBD2 | TRBV27 | TGTGCCAGCAGTTTATGGGCGGGAGTAGGGACAGATACGCAGTATTTT | CASSLWAGVGTDTQYF
- | TRBJ1-5 | - | TRBV15 | TGTGCCACCAGCAGAGGGGGCAGGTGGCCGTATCAGCCCCAGCATTTT | CATSRGGRWPYQPQHF
- | TRBJ2-2 | TRBD2 | TRBV5-4 | TGTGCCAGCAGCTGGACTAGCGGAGCTAACACCGGGGAACTGTTTTTT | CASSWTSGANTGELFF
- | TRBJ2-3 | TRBD1 | TRBV11-2 | TGTGCCAGCAGCCAAGACAGGGGACCCGGATGGGATACGCAGTATTTT | CASSQDRGPGWDTQYF
- | TRBJ1-1 | TRBD1 | TRBV5-1 | TGCGCCAGCAGCCAATCACCCGGGACAGGGAACACTGAAGCTTTCTTT | CASSQSPGTGNTEAFF
- | TRBJ2-1 | - | TRBV7-2 | TGTGCCAGCAGCCAAAGTACGCAGTACAATGAGCAGTTCTTC | CASSQSTQYNEQFF
- | TRBJ1-5 | - | TRBV23-1 | TGCGCCAGCAGTCAATGGGCAGATAGCAATCAGCCCCAGCATTTT | CASSQWADSNQPQHF
- | TRBJ2-2 | TRBD2 | TRBV7-2 | TGTGCCAGCAGCCCTCTAGCGGTCACCGGGGAGCTGTTTTTT | CASSPLAVTGELFF
- | TRBJ2-3 | TRBD2 | TRBV29-1 | TGCAGCGTTGTTGAGGGGAGGGCGCCAGATACGCAGTATTTT | CSVVEGRAPDTQYF
once | TRBJ2-7 | - | TRBV27 | TGTGCCAGATCACCCCGGACATATCCCCCGGGGGTCTCCTACGAGCAGTACTTC | CARSPRTYPPGVSYEQYF
- | TRBJ1-1 | TRBD1 | TRBV7-9 | TGTGCCAGCAGCTCCTCCGGGACAGGGTCTCAAGGTGGGGCTTTCTTT | CASSSSGTGSQGGAFF
- | TRBJ2-1 | TRBD2 | TRBV6-1 | TGTGCCAGCAGTGAGGGACTAGCGTCCTACAATGAGCAGTTCTTC | CASSEGLASYNEQFF
- | TRBJ2-3 | - | TRBV14 | TGTGCCAGCAGCCAGCTGACATTCGACGGCACAGATACGCAGTATTTT | CASSQLTFDGTDTQYF
- | TRBJ2-1 | TRBD2 | TRBV11-2 | TGTGCCAGCAGCTTAGAACGGGGGGGCCCCAACAATGAGCAGTTCTTC | CASSLERGGPNNEQFF
few | TRBJ2-7 | TRBD1 | TRBV7-6 | TGTGCCAGCAGCTTAGAGGACAGGGAAGGCTACGAGCAGTACTTC | CASSLEDREGYEQYF
- | TRBJ2-1 | - | TRBV10-3 | TGTGCCATCAGTCCTGGGCAGGGTGTTGGGAATGAGCAGTTCTTC | CAISPGQGVGNEQFF
- | TRBJ1-1 | - | TRBV7-2 | TGTGCCAGCAGCTTACGACGGGCTGAAGCTTTCTTT | CASSLRRAEAFF
- | TRBJ2-3 | TRBD2 | TRBV30 | TGTGCCTGGAGCGTCATAGCGGGACTTCTTACAGATACGCAGTATTTT | CAWSVIAGLLTDTQYF
- | TRBJ1-5 | TRBD1 | TRBV2 | TGTGCCAGCAGTGAAGCGACCAGGGGGAATCAGCCCCAGCATTTT | CASSEATRGNQPQHF
once | TRBJ2-7 | TRBD1 | TRBV5-1 | TGCGCCAGCAGCTTGATGGCGCAGGGGGCGAACGAGCAGTACTTC | CASSLMAQGANEQYF
- | TRBJ1-2 | - | TRBV5-1 | TGCGCCAGCAGCTCGTTACGAGGACAGCCGTGGCTCATCACCTTC | CASSSLRGQPWLITF
- | TRBJ1-1 | - | TRBV5-1 | TGCGCCAGCAGCTTGTGGGGGCCTGGGAAGAACACTGAAGCTTTCTTT | CASSLWGPGKNTEAFF
- | TRBJ2-1 | - | TRBV12-5 | TGTGCTAGTGGTTCTTGGATCGGGAGTCGGTACAATGAGCAGTTCTTC | CASGSWIGSRYNEQFF
- | TRBJ2-5 | TRBD2 | TRBV5-5 | TGTGCCAGCAGCCCAGGGACTAGTGGGGAGACCCAGTACTTC | CASSPGTSGETQYF
- | TRBJ1-3 | TRBD1 | TRBV19 | TGTGCCAGTAGTTACGACAGGGGTGACGGAAACACCATATATTTT | CASSYDRGDGNTIYF
once | TRBJ2-5 | - | TRBV5-1 | TGCGCCAGCAGCAAGGACTTCCAGGAGACCCAGTACTTC | CASSKDFQETQYF
- | TRBJ1-5 | - | TRBV5-6 | TGTGCCAGCAATATCGGACAGAACAATCAGCCCCAGCATTTT | CASNIGQNNQPQHF
- | TRBJ2-3 | - | TRBV5-1 | TGCGCCAGCAGCTTGGAGGGGCGACACACAGATACGCAGTATTTT | CASSLEGRHTDTQYF
- | TRBJ1-2 | TRBD1 | TRBV27 | TGTGCCAGCAGTTTACGGGACAGGGGCTATGGCTACACCTTC | CASSLRDRGYGYTF
- | TRBJ1-1 | - | TRBV5-4 | TGTGCCAGCAGTACAATGCAATCCTCCACTGAAGCTTTCTTT | CASSTMQSSTEAFF
- | TRBJ2-3 | - | TRBV7-9 | TGTGCCAGCAGCTTAGTGTCTAGCACAGATACGCAGTATTTT | CASSLVSSTDTQYF
- | TRBJ2-3 | - | TRBV29-1 | TGCAGCGCCGGTATGAATACGCAGTATTTT | CSAGMNTQYF
- | TRBJ2-7 | TRBD2 | TRBV7-3 | TGTGCCAGCAGCTTAACAGGACTAGCGGGAGACGAGCAGTACTTC | CASSLTGLAGDEQYF
- | TRBJ2-7 | - | TRBV5-5 | TGTGCCAGCAGCCCGGACATCCGAAACTTCGGCGAGCAGTACTTC | CASSPDIRNFGEQYF
few | TRBJ1-1 | TRBD1 | TRBV5-4 | TGTGCCAGCAGCTCACAGGGGGGGGCTTTCTTT | CASSSQGGAFF
once | TRBJ2-7 | TRBD2 | TRBV7-8 | TGTGCCAGCAGCCTTCGACTAGCGGGAGGGTACGAGCAGTACTTC | CASSLRLAGGYEQYF
- | TRBJ2-5 | TRBD2 | TRBV2 | TGTGCCAGCAGTGGGGTTTCTAGCGGCTCCCAAGAGACCCAGTACTTC | CASSGVSSGSQETQYF
- | TRBJ2-5 | - | TRBV11-2 | TGTGCCAGCAGCTTTCCTTTGACGAACAGGGTTGAAGAGACCCAGTACTTC | CASSFPLTNRVEETQYF
few | TRBJ2-1 | - | TRBV9 | TGTGCCAGCAGCGCCCTAGGGGGCTCCTACAATGAGCAGTTCTTC | CASSALGGSYNEQFF
- | TRBJ1-1 | - | TRBV19 | TGTGCCAGTAGCGGATCAGGACAGCCGAACACTGAAGCTTTCTTT | CASSGSGQPNTEAFF
few | TRBJ2-3 | TRBD2 | TRBV10-3 | TGTGCCATCAGTGTCAAAGGACTAGCGGGAATCACAGATACGCAGTATTTT | CAISVKGLAGITDTQYF
once | TRBJ2-5 | TRBD1 | TRBV5-5 | TGTGCCAGCAGCCGACAGGGTAACCAAGAGACCCAGTACTTC | CASSRQGNQETQYF
- | TRBJ2-1 | TRBD2 | TRBV9 | TGTGCCAGCAGCGGGAGGACTAGCGGGGGTCGTGAGCAGTTCTTC | CASSGRTSGGREQFF
few | TRBJ2-7 | TRBD2 | TRBV6-1 | TGTGCCAGCAGTGAACGGGGTGGGGAAACTAGCGGGACCCCCTACGAGCAGTACTTC | CASSERGGETSGTPYEQYF
- | TRBJ1-5 | TRBD1 | TRBV4-1 | TGCGCCAGCAGCCAAGAAGTCTCGGACAGGGGGCCGAGAGGTCAGCCCCAGCATTTT | CASSQEVSDRGPRGQPQHF